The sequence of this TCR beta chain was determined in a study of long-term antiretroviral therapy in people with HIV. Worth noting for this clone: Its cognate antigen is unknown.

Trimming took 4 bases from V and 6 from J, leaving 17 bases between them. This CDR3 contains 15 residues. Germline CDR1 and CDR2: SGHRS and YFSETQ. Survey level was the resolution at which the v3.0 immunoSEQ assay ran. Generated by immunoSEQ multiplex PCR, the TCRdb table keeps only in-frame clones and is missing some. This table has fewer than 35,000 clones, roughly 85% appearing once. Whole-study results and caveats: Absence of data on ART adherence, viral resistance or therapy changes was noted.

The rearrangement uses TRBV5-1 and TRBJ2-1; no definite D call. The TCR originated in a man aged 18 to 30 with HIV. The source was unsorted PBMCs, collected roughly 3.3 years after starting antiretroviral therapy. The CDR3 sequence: CASSPPDPRPNEQFF. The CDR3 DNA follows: TGCGCCAGCAGCCCACCCGACCCACGGCCCAATGAGCAGTTCTTC.